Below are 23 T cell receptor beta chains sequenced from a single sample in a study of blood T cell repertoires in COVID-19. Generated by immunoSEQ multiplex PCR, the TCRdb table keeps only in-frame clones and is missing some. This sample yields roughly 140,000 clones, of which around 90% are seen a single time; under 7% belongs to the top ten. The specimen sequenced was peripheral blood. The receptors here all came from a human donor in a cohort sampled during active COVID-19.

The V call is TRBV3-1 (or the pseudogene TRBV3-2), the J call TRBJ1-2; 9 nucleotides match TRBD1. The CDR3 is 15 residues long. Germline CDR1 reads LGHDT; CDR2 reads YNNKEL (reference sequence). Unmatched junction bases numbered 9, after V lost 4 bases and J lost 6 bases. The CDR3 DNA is TGTGCCAGCAGCCCCGGGACAGGGCTCATCCATGGCTACACCTTC. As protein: CASSPGTGLIHGYTF.

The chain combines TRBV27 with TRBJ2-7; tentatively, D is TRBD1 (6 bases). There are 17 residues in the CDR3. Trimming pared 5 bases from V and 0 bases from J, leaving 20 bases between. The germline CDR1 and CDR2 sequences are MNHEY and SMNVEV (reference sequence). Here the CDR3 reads CASSLYSGTLSSYEQYF. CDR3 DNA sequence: TGTGCCAGCAGTCTGTACTCCGGGACACTAAGCTCCTACGAGCAGTACTTC.

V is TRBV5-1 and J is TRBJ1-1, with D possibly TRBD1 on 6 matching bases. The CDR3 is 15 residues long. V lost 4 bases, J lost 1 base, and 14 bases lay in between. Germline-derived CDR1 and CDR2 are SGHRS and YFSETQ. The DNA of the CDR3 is TGCGCCAGCAGCCCCCCTGGACAGAGGAACACTGAAGCTTTCTTT. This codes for CASSPPGQRNTEAFF.

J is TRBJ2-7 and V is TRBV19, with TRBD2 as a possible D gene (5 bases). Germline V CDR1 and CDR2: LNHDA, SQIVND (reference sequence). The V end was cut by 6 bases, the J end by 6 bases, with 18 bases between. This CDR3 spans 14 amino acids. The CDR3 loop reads CASSEGGLLTEQYF. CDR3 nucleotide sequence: TGTGCCAGTAGCGAAGGCGGACTCTTGACCGAGCAGTACTTC.

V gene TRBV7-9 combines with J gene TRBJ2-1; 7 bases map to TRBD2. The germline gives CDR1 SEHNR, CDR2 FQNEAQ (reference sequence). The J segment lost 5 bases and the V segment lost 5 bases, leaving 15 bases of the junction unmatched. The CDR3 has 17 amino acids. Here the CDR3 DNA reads TGTGCCAGCAGCCATCGACAGAGCGGGACTTTCCACAATGAGCAGTTCTTC. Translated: CASSHRQSGTFHNEQFF.

CDR3 DNA: TGTGCCAGTAGTAACAGAGCCTTTAGCACAGATACGCAGTATTTT. It codes for CASSNRAFSTDTQYF. V usage is TRBV19 and J usage is TRBJ2-3; D is undetermined. V lost 4 bases and J lost 0, with 11 bases in between. Germline assignment: CDR1 LNHDA and CDR2 SQIVND (reference sequence). This CDR3 contains 15 residues.

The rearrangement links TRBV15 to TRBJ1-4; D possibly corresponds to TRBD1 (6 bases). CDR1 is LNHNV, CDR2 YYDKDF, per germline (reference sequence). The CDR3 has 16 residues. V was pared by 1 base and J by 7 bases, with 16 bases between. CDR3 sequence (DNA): TGTGCCACCAGCAGAGTGGTTGGAAGGGGGGGTGAAAAACTGTTTTTT. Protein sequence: CATSRVVGRGGEKLFF.

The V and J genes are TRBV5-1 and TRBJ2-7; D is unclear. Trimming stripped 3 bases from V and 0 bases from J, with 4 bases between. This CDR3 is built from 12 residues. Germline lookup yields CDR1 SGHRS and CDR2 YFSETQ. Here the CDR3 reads CASSSSSYEQYF. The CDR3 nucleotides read TGCGCCAGCAGCTCGAGCTCCTACGAGCAGTACTTC.

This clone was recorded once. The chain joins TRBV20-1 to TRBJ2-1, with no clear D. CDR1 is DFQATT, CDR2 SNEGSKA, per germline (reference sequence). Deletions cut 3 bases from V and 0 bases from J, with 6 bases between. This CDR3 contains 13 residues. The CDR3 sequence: CSASISSYNEQFF. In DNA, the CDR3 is TGCAGTGCTAGTATCAGCTCCTACAATGAGCAGTTCTTC.

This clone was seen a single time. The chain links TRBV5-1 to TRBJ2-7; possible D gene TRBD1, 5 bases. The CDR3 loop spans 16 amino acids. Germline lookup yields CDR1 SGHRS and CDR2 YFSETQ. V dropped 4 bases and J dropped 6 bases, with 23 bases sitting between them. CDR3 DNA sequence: TGCGCCAGCAGCATCGGTAGTGGTAGGGGTTTGAGCGAGCAGTACTTC. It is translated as CASSIGSGRGLSEQYF.

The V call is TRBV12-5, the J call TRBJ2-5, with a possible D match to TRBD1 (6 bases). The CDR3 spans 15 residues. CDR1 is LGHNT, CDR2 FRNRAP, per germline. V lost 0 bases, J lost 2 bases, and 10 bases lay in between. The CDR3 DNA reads TGTGCTAGTGGTTTGGTACTACAGGGACAAGAGACCCAGTACTTC. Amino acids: CASGLVLQGQETQYF.

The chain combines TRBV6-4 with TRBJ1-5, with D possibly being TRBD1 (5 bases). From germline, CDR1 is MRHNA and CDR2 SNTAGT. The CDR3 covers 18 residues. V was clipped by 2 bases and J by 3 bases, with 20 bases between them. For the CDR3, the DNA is TGTGCCAGCAGTGACGGGTATGAAGGGGTTGGTCTCAATCAGCCCCAGCATTTT. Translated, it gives CASSDGYEGVGLNQPQHF.

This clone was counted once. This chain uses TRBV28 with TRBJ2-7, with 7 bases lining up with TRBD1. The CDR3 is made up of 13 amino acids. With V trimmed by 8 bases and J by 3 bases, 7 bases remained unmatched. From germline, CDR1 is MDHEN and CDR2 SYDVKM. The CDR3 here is CASWDRYHYEQYF. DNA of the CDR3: TGTGCCAGCTGGGACAGATACCACTACGAGCAGTACTTC.

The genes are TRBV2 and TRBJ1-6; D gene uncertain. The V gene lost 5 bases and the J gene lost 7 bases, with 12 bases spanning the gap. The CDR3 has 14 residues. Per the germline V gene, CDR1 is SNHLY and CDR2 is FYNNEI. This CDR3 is CASSRRGENSPLHF. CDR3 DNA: TGTGCCAGCAGTCGGCGGGGTGAGAATTCACCCCTCCACTTT.

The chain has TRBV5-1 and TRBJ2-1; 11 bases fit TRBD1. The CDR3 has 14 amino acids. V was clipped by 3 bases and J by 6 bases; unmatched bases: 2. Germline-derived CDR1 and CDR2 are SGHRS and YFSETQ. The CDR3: CASSSGTGGNEQFF. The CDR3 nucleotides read TGCGCCAGCAGCTCCGGGACAGGGGGCAATGAGCAGTTCTTC.

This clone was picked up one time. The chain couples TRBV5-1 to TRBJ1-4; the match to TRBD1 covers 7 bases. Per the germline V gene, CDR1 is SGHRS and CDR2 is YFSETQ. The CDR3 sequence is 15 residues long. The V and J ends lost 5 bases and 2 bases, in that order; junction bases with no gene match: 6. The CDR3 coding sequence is TGCGCCAGCAGAGGCGGGACAGCGACTAATGAAAAACTGTTTTTT. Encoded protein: CASRGGTATNEKLFF.

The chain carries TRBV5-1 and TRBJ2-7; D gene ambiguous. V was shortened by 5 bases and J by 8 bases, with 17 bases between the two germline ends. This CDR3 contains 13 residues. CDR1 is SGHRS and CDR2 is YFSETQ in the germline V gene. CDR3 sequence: CASSYDRVDKQYF. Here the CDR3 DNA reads TGCGCCAGCAGTTACGATAGAGTTGACAAGCAGTACTTC.

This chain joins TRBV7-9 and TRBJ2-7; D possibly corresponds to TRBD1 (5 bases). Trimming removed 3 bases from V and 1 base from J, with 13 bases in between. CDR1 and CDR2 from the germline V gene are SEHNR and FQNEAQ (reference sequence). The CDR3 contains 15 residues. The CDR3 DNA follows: TGTGCCAGCAGCTTGGTGGAGCAGGGTTCCTACGAGCAGTACTTC. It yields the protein CASSLVEQGSYEQYF.

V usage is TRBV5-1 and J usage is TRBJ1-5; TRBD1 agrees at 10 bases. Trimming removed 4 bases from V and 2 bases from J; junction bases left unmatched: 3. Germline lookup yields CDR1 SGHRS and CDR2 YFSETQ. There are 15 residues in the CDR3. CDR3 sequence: CASSPGTGGNQPQHF. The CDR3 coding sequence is TGCGCCAGCAGCCCAGGGACAGGGGGCAATCAGCCCCAGCATTTT.

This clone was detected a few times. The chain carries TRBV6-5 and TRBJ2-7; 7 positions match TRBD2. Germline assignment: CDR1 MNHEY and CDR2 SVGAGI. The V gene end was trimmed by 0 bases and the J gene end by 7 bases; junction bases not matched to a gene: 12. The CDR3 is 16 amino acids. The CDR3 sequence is CASSYSFAGRVKEQYF. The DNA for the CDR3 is TGTGCCAGCAGTTACTCGTTCGCAGGGAGGGTGAAGGAGCAGTACTTC.

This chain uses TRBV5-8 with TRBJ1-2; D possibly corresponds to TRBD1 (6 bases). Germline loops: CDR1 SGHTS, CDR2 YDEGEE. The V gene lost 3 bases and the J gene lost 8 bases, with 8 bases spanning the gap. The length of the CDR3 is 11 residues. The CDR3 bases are TGTGCCAGCAGCTCGGACAGAGGCTACACCTTC. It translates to CASSSDRGYTF.

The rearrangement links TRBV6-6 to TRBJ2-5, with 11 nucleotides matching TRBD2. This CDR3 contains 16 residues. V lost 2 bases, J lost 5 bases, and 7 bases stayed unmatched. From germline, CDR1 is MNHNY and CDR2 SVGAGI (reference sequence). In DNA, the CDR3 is TGTGCCAGCAGTTACCCGACTAGCGGGGAGACCGAGACCCAGTACTTC. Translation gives CASSYPTSGETETQYF.

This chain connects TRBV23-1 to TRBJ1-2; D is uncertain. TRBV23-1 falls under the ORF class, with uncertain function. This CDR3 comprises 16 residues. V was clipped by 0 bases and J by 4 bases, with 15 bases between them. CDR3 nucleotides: TGCGCCAGCAGTCAATCGAGGCACACCAACCGCTATGGCTACACCTTC. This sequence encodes CASSQSRHTNRYGYTF.